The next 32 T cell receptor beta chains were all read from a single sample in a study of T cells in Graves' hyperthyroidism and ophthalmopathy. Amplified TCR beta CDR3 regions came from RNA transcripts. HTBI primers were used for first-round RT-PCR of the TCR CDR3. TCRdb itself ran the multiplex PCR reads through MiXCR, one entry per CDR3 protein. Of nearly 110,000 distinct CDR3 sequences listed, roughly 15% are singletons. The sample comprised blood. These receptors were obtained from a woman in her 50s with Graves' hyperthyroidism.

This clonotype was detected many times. CDR3 region: CASSPRGDEQYV. CDR3 sequence (DNA): TGTGCCAGCAGCCCCAGGGGGGACGAGCAGTACGTC. This rearrangement joins TRBV28 to TRBJ2-7; the D gene is possibly TRBD1 (7 bases). The V gene's germline CDR1 is MDHEN and CDR2 SYDVKM. The CDR3 contains 12 residues. Trimming cost V 6 bases and J 5 bases, with 11 bases left between them.

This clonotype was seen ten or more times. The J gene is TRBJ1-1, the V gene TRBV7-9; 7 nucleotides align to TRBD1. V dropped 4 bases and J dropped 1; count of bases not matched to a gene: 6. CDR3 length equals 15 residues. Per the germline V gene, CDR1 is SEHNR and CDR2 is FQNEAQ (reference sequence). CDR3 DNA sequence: TGTGCCAGCAGCTCAACCGGGACAGCGAACACTGAAGCTTTCTTT. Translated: CASSSTGTANTEAFF. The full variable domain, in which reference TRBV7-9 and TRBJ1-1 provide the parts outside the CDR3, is DTGVSQNPRHKITKRGQNVTFRCDPISEHNRLYWYRQTLGQGPEFLTYFQNEAQLEKSRLLSDRFSAERPKGSFSTLEIQRTEQGDSAMYLCASSSTGTANTEAFFGQGTRLTVV.

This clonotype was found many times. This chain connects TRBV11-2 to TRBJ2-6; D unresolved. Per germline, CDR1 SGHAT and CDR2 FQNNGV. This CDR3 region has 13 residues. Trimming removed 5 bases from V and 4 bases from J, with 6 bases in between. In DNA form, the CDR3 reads TGTGCCAGCAGCGCCCCCGGGGCCAACGTCCTGACTTTC. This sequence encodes CASSAPGANVLTF.

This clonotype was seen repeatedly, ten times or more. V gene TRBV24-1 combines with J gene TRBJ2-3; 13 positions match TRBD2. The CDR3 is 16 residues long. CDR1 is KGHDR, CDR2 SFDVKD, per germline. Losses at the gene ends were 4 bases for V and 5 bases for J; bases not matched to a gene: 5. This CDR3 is CATSELAGGPGDTQYF. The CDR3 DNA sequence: TGTGCCACCAGTGAACTAGCGGGAGGGCCGGGAGATACGCAGTATTTT.

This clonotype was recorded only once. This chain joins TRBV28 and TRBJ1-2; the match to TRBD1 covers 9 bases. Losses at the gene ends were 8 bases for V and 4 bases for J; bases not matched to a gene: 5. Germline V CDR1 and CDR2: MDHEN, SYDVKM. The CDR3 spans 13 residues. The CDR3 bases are TGTGCCAGCGGAGGACAGGGGAGCTATGGCTACACCTTC. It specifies CASGGQGSYGYTF.

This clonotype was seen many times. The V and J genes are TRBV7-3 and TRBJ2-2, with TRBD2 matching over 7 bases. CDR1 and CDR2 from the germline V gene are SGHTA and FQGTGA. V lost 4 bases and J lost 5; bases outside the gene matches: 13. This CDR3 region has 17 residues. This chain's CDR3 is CASSSPPGREVTGELFF. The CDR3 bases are TGTGCCAGCAGCTCCCCCCCGGGTCGGGAGGTTACCGGGGAGCTGTTTTTT.

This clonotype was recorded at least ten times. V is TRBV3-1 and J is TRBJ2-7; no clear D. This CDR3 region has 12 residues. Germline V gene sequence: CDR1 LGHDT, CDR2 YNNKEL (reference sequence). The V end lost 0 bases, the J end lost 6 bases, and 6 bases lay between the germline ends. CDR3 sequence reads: CASSQDRSEQYF. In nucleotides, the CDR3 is TGTGCCAGCAGCCAAGATAGGAGCGAGCAGTACTTC.

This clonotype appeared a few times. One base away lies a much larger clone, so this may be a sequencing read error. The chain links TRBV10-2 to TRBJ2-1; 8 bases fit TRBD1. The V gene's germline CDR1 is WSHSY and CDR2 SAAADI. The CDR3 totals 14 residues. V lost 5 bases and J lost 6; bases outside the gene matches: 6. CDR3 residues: CASSQDREGNEQFF. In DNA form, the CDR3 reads TGCGCCAGCAGTCAGGACAGGGAAGGCAATGAGCAGTTCTTC.

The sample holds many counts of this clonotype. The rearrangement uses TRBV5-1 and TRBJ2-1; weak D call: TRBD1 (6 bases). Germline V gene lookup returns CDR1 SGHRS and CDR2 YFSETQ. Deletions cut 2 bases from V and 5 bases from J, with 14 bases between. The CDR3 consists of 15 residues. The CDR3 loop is CASSLLTGSNNEQFF. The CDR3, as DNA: TGCGCCAGCAGCTTACTAACAGGGTCTAACAATGAGCAGTTCTTC. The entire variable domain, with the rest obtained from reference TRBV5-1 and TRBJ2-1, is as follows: KAGVTQTPRYLIKTRGQQVTLSCSPISGHRSVSWYQQTPGQGLQFLFEYFSETQRNKGNFPGRFSGRQFSNSRSEMNVSTLELGDSALYLCASSLLTGSNNEQFFGPGTRLTVL.

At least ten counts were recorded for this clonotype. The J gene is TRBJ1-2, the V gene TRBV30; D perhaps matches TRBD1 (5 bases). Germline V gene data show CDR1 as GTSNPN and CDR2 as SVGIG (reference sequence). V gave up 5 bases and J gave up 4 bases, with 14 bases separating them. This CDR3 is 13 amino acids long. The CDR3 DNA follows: TGTGCCTGGCACCGGGACCGGCCCTATGGCTACACCTTC. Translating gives CAWHRDRPYGYTF.

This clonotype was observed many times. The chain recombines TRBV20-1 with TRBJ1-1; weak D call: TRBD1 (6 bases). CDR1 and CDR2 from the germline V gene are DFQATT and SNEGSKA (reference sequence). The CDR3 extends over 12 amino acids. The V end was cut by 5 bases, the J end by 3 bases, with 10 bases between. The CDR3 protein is CSAFKGDTEAFF. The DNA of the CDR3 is TGCAGTGCTTTCAAGGGGGACACTGAAGCTTTCTTT.

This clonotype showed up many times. Here the CDR3 reads CASRGTSGGYEQYF. The DNA of the CDR3 is TGTGCCAGCAGGGGGACTAGCGGCGGCTACGAGCAGTACTTC. V gene TRBV28 combines with J gene TRBJ2-7, with 11 bases matching TRBD2. Germline loops: CDR1 MDHEN, CDR2 SYDVKM. The CDR3 sequence is 14 residues long. J gave up 3 bases and V 6 bases, and 4 bases lay outside the gene matches.

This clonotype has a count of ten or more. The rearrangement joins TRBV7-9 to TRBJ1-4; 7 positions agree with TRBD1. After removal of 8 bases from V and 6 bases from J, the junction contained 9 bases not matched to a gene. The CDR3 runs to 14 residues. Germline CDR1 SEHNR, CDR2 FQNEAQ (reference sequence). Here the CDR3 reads CASEVGGEDEKLFF. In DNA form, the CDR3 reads TGTGCCAGCGAAGTAGGGGGCGAGGATGAAAAACTGTTTTTT.

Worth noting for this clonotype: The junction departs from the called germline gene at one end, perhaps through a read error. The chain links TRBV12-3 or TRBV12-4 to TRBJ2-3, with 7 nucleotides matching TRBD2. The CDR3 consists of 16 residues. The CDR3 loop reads CASSRRLAATTDTQYF. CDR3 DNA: TGCGCCAGCAGCCGTCGACTAGCCGCGACCACAGATACGCAGTATTTT.

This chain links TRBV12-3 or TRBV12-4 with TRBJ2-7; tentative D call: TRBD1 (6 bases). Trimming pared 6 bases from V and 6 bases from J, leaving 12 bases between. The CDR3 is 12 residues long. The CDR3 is CASSRGQSEQYF. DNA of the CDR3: TGTGCCAGCAGCCGCGGACAGTCCGAGCAGTACTTC.

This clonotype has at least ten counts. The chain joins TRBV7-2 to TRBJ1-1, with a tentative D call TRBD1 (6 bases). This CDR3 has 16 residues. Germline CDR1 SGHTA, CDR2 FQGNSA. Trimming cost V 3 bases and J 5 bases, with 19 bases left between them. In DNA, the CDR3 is TGTGCCAGCAGCTTGGCCCCAGGGGCGGTAGGGACTGAAGCTTTCTTT. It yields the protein CASSLAPGAVGTEAFF.

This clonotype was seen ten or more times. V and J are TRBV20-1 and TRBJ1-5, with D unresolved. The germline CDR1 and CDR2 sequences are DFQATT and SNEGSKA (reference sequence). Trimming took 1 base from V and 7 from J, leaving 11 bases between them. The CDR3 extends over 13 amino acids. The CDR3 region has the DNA TGCAGTGCTAGAGTTATCGACGGGCAGCCCCAGCATTTT. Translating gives CSARVIDGQPQHF.

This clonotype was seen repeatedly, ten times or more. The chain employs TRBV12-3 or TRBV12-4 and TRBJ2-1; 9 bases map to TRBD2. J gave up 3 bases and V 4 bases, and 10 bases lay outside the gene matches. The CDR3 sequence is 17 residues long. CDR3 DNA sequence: TGTGCCAGCAGTTCGTACTCTAGCGGGACGGGCTACAATGAGCAGTTCTTC. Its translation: CASSSYSSGTGYNEQFF.

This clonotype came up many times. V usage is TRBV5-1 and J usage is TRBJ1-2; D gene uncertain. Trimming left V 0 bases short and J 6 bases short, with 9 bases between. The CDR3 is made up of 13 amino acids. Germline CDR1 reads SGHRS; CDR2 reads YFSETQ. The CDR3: CASSLGPLNGYTF. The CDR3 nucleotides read TGCGCCAGCAGCTTGGGCCCTCTGAATGGCTACACCTTC.

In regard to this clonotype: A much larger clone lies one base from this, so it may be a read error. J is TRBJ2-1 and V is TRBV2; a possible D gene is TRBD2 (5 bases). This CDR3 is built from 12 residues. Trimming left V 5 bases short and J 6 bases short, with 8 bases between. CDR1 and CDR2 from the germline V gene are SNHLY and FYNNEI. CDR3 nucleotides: TGTGCCAGCAGTAGGACTCTCAATGAGCAGTTCTTC. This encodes CASSRTLNEQFF.

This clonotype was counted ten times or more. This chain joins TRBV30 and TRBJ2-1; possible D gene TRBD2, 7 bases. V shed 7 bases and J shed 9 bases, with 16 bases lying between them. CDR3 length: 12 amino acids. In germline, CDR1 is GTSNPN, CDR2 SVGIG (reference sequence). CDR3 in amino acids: CALPGRGGEQFF. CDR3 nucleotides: TGTGCCTTACCAGGGAGGGGGGGTGAGCAGTTCTTC.

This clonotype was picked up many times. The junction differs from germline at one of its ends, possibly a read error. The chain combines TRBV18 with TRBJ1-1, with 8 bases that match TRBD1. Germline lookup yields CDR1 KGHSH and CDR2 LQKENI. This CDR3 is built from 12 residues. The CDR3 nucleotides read TGTGCCAGCTCACGGGACAGGACTGGAGCTTTCTTT. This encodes CASSRDRTGAFF.

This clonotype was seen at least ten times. The DNA of the CDR3 is TGTGCCAGCAGCCTGGAGACAGGACGGCAAGAGACCCAGTACTTC. It translates to CASSLETGRQETQYF. The rearrangement links TRBV7-2 to TRBJ2-5, with a weak D call TRBD1 (6 bases). Per the germline V gene, CDR1 is SGHTA and CDR2 is FQGNSA. This CDR3 region has 15 residues. Trimming took 5 bases from V and 2 from J, leaving 15 bases between them.

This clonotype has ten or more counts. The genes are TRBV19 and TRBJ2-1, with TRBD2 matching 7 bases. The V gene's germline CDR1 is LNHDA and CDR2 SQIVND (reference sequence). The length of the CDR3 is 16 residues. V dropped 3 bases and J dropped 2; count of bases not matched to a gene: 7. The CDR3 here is CASSIGASGTYNEQFF. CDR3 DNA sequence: TGTGCCAGTAGTATTGGGGCTAGCGGAACCTACAATGAGCAGTTCTTC.

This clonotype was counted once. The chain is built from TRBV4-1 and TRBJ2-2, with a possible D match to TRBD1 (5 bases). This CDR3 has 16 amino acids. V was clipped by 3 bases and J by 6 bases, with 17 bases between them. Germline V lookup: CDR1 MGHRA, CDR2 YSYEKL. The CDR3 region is CASSQDLALGAGELFF. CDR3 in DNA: TGCGCCAGCAGCCAGGACCTCGCTCTAGGGGCCGGGGAGCTGTTTTTT.

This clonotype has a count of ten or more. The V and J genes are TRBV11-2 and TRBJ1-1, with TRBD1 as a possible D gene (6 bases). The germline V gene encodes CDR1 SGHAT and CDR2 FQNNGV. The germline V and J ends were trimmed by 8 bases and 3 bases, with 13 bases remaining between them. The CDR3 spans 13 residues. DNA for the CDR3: TGTGCCAGCTCCCGACAGGATTACACTGAAGCTTTCTTT. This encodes CASSRQDYTEAFF. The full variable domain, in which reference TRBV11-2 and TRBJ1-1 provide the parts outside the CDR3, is EAGVAQSPRYKIIEKRQSVAFWCNPISGHATLYWYQQILGQGPKLLIQFQNNGVVDDSQLPKDRFSAERLKGVDSTLKIQPAKLEDSAVYLCASSRQDYTEAFFGQGTRLTVV.

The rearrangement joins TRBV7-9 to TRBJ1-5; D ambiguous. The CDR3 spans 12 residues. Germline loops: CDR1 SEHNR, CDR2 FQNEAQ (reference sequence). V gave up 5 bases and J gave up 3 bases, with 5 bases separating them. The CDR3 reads CASSNDNQPQHF. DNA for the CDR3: TGTGCCAGCAGCAACGACAATCAGCCCCAGCATTTT. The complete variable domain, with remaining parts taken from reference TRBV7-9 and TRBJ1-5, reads DTGVSQNPRHKITKRGQNVTFRCDPISEHNRLYWYRQTLGQGPEFLTYFQNEAQLEKSRLLSDRFSAERPKGSFSTLEIQRTEQGDSAMYLCASSNDNQPQHFGDGTRLSIL.

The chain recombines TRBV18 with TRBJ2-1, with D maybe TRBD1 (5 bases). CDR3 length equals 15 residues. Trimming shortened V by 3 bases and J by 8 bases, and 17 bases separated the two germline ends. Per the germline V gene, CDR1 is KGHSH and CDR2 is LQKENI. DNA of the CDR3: TGTGCCAGCTCACCTTCCCAGGGATCGGGTGATGAGCAGTTCTTC. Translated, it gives CASSPSQGSGDEQFF.

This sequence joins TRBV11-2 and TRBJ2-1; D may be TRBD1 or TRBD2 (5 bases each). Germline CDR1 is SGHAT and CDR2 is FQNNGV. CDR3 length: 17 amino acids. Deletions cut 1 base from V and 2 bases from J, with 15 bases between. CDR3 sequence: CASSLGVGADPYNEQFF. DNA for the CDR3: TGTGCCAGCAGCTTAGGCGTCGGGGCGGACCCCTACAATGAGCAGTTCTTC.

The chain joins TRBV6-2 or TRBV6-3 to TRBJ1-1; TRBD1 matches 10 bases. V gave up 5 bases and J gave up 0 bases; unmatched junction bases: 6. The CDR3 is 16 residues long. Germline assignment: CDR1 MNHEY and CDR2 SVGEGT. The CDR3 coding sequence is TGTGCCAGCAGTAAACGGACAGGGGGAATGAACACTGAAGCTTTCTTT. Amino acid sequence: CASSKRTGGMNTEAFF.

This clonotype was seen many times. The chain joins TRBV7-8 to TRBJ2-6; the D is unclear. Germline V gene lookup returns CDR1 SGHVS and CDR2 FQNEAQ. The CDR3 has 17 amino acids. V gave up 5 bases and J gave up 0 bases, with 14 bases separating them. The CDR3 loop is CASSPKRVTSGANVLTF. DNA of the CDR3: TGTGCCAGCAGCCCTAAGAGAGTGACCTCTGGGGCCAACGTCCTGACTTTC.

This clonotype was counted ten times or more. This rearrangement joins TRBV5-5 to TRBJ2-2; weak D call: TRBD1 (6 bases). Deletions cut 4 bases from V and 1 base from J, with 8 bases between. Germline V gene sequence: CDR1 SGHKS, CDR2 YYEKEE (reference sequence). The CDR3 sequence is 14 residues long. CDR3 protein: CASSQTGNTGELFF. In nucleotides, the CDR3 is TGTGCCAGCAGCCAGACAGGGAACACCGGGGAGCTGTTTTTT.